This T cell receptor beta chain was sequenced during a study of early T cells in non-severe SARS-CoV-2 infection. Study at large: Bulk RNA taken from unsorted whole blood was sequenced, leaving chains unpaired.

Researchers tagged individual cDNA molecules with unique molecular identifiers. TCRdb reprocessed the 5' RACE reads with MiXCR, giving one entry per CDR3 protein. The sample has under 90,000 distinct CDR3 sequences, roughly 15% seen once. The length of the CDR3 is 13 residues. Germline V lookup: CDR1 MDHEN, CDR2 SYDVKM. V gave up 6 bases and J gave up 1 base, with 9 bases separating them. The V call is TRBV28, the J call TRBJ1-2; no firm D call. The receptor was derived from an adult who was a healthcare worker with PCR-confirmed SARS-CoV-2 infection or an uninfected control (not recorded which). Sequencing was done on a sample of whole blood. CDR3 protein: CASRIHSNYGYTF. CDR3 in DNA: TGTGCCAGCAGAATACACAGTAACTATGGCTACACCTTC.